These 19 T cell receptor beta chains originate from one sample sequenced in a study of blood T cell repertoires in COVID-19 (dated by TCRdb to the early 2020s). To prepare the library, the immunoSEQ multiplex PCR assay was applied. The source is immuneACCESS, and TCRdb retained only in-frame sequences with V and J called. Part of the clones is not carried over; for the studies checked, unresolved V genes explain less than half of this, and the remainder is unexplained. In all, the sample holds about 250,000 clones, and 88% of those were seen once. The top ten hold 2.5% to 4% of the sample. Material for sequencing was PBMCs or T cells enriched from blood (not recorded which). The receptor source for this set is a woman aged 40 to 50 who had been exposed to COVID-19.

The chain links TRBV19 to TRBJ2-5; TRBD1 aligns across 7 bases. The J segment lost 0 bases and the V segment lost 4 bases, leaving 2 bases of the junction unmatched. This CDR3 region has 14 residues. CDR1 is LNHDA, CDR2 SQIVND, per germline (reference sequence). CDR3 in amino acids: CASSTQGYQETQYF. CDR3 DNA sequence: TGTGCCAGTAGTACACAGGGGTACCAAGAGACCCAGTACTTC. The variable domain in full, with the rest retrieved from reference TRBV19 and TRBJ2-5, is DGGITQSPKYLFRKEGQNVTLSCEQNLNHDAMYWYRQDPGQGLRLIYYSQIVNDFQKGDIAEGYSVSREKKESFPLTVTSAQKNPTAFYLCASSTQGYQETQYFGPGTRLLVL.

The J gene is TRBJ2-7, the V gene TRBV4-1, with 8 bases identical to TRBD1. This CDR3 region has 13 residues. Germline values: CDR1 MGHRA, CDR2 YSYEKL. V lost 6 bases, J lost 3 bases, and 4 bases stayed unmatched. CDR3 DNA sequence: TGCGCCAGCAGACACGACAGGGGCTACGAGCAGTACTTC. This encodes CASRHDRGYEQYF.

The chain couples TRBV6-5 to TRBJ1-5; D not resolved. The V end was cut by 5 bases, the J end by 12 bases, with 14 bases between. CDR1 and CDR2 from the germline V gene are MNHEY and SVGAGI. The length of the CDR3 is 12 residues. This chain's CDR3 is CASSTGNRLQHF. The CDR3 bases are TGTGCCAGCAGTACCGGGAATCGGCTCCAGCATTTT.

In its sample, this clone was seen once. This sequence joins TRBV5-5 and TRBJ2-3, with 13 bases that match TRBD2. Trimming cost V 3 bases and J 4 bases; bases outside gene matches: 2. This CDR3 contains 15 residues. Per the germline V gene, CDR1 is SGHKS and CDR2 is YYEKEE (reference sequence). The DNA of the CDR3 is TGTGCCAGCAGCTATGGACTAGCGGGAGCAGATACGCAGTATTTT. As protein: CASSYGLAGADTQYF.

In DNA form, the CDR3 reads TGTGCCAGCAATGAGGGCAGGGGGACCTCCTACGAGCAGTACTTC. Translated, it gives CASNEGRGTSYEQYF. This chain links TRBV6-6 with TRBJ2-7; 7 bases are shared with TRBD1. V shed 7 bases, J shed 0 bases, and the junction held 9 bases outside the gene matches. The CDR3 has 15 residues. CDR1 is MNHNY and CDR2 is SVGAGI in the germline V gene (reference sequence).

V gene TRBV5-1 combines with J gene TRBJ1-2; no clear D gene. The CDR3 has 13 amino acids. Deletions cut 0 bases from V and 7 bases from J, with 10 bases between. The germline V gene encodes CDR1 SGHRS and CDR2 YFSETQ. The CDR3 DNA sequence: TGCGCCAGCAGCTTGGCCGGGGTTCTTGGCTACACCTTC. Its protein product is CASSLAGVLGYTF.

The chain is built from TRBV29-1 and TRBJ2-1; 12 bases map to TRBD2. Germline lookup yields CDR1 SQVTM and CDR2 ANQGSEA. V was clipped by 6 bases and J by 4 bases; unmatched bases: 7. The CDR3 contains 15 residues. CDR3 sequence (DNA): TGCAGCGTCAGAACCGGGACTAGCGGGTACAATGAGCAGTTCTTC. Translated, it gives CSVRTGTSGYNEQFF.

This clone appeared once. Other DNA sequences in the sample encode the same CDR3. The chain carries TRBV19 and TRBJ1-5, with TRBD1 matching 9 bases. The CDR3 runs 14 residues. V gave up 4 bases and J gave up 5 bases; unmatched junction bases: 3. Looked up from germline, CDR1 is LNHDA and CDR2 is SQIVND (reference sequence). The CDR3 DNA follows: TGTGCCAGTAGTACCGGGACAGGGTATCAGCCCCAGCATTTT. It translates to CASSTGTGYQPQHF.

The V gene is TRBV18, the J gene TRBJ1-5; D unclear. Germline CDR1 reads KGHSH; CDR2 reads LQKENI. There are 13 residues in the CDR3. V gave up 2 bases and J gave up 5 bases, with 7 bases separating them. The DNA for the CDR3 is TGTGCCAGCTCACCAGAAGAGTATCAGCCCCAGCATTTT. Translated: CASSPEEYQPQHF.

The gene calls are TRBV12-3 or TRBV12-4 and TRBJ1-1, with D possibly TRBD1 on 5 matching bases. The V and J ends lost 10 bases and 6 bases respectively, with 12 bases between them. The CDR3 spans 11 residues. CDR3 in amino acids: CATGGEAEAFF. The CDR3 bases are TGTGCCACTGGAGGGGAAGCTGAAGCTTTCTTT.

The rearrangement joins TRBV5-4 to TRBJ1-2, with D maybe TRBD1 (6 bases). Germline V gene data show CDR1 as SGHNT and CDR2 as YYREEE (reference sequence). V was shortened by 5 bases and J by 8 bases, with 16 bases between the two germline ends. The CDR3 covers 13 residues. The CDR3 loop reads CASRPGGARGYTF. The CDR3 nucleotides read TGTGCCAGCAGGCCTGGGGGGGCTCGAGGCTACACCTTC. Using reference TRBV5-4 and TRBJ1-2 for the parts outside the CDR3, the full variable domain is ETGVTQSPTHLIKTRGQQVTLRCSSQSGHNTVSWYQQALGQGPQFIFQYYREEENGRGNFPPRFSGLQFPNYSSELNVNALELDDSALYLCASRPGGARGYTFGSGTRLTVV.

The chain joins TRBV19 to TRBJ1-5, with TRBD1 matching 10 bases. V lost 4 bases, J lost 0 bases, and 6 bases stayed unmatched. Per the germline V gene, CDR1 is LNHDA and CDR2 is SQIVND (reference sequence). The CDR3 runs 17 residues. The CDR3 DNA reads TGTGCCAGTAGTACATTCCGGGACAGGGGTAGCAATCAGCCCCAGCATTTT. It codes for CASSTFRDRGSNQPQHF.

The rearrangement links TRBV7-9 to TRBJ1-2; 8 bases match TRBD1. J gave up 4 bases and V 5 bases, and 9 bases lay outside the gene matches. The CDR3 covers 15 residues. Looked up from germline, CDR1 is SEHNR and CDR2 is FQNEAQ (reference sequence). The CDR3 is CASSPVADRAYGYTF. DNA for the CDR3: TGTGCCAGCAGCCCCGTCGCGGACAGGGCCTATGGCTACACCTTC.

The chain combines TRBV29-1 with TRBJ1-1; a possible D gene is TRBD1 (6 bases). V lost 3 bases to trimming and J lost 4 bases, with 15 bases between them. Germline V CDR1 and CDR2: SQVTM, ANQGSEA. The CDR3 totals 14 residues. CDR3 bases: TGCAGCGTTGATACCGCGCAGGGGTTCACTGAAGCTTTCTTT. It is translated as CSVDTAQGFTEAFF. The full variable domain, in which reference TRBV29-1 and TRBJ1-1 provide the parts outside the CDR3, is SAVISQKPSRDICQRGTSLTIQCQVDSQVTMMFWYRQQPGQSLTLIATANQGSEATYESGFVIDKFPISRPNLTFSTLTVSNMSPEDSSIYLCSVDTAQGFTEAFFGQGTRLTVV.

J is TRBJ2-3 and V is TRBV24-1; D call uncertain. The CDR3 covers 14 residues. Trimming cost V 1 base and J 6 bases, with 10 bases left between them. Germline loops: CDR1 KGHDR, CDR2 SFDVKD. The CDR3 DNA reads TGTGCCACCAGTGATTTACTCGGTGCGGATACGCAGTATTTT. This sequence encodes CATSDLLGADTQYF.

This clone was seen once. The rearrangement uses TRBV5-5 and TRBJ1-1, with a weak D call TRBD1 (5 bases). CDR1 is SGHKS, CDR2 YYEKEE, per germline (reference sequence). The CDR3 length is 16 residues. Between the trimmed V and J ends, which lost 0 bases and 4 bases, there was a span of 16 bases. The CDR3 DNA sequence: TGTGCCAGCAGCTTGGCCCAGGGCCTCGGGGGCACTGAAGCTTTCTTT. Translation gives CASSLAQGLGGTEAFF.

This rearrangement joins TRBV25-1 to TRBJ2-1, with 7 bases that match TRBD2. The V segment lost 1 base and the J segment 5 bases; nucleotides outside the gene matches: 2. The CDR3 spans 14 residues. Germline V lookup: CDR1 MGHDK, CDR2 SYGVNS. The CDR3 here is CASSESREDNEQFF. CDR3 coding DNA: TGTGCCAGCAGTGAATCTCGGGAGGACAATGAGCAGTTCTTC.

The DNA of the CDR3 is TGTGCCAGCAGTGAACAGGAGGGCACTGAAGCTTTCTTT. It specifies CASSEQEGTEAFF. This sequence joins TRBV6-4 and TRBJ1-1; TRBD1 might be the D (5 bases). Germline lookup yields CDR1 MRHNA and CDR2 SNTAGT. The V end was cut by 3 bases, the J end by 4 bases, with 9 bases between. This CDR3 has 13 residues.

This clone was observed a single time. The chain uses TRBV19 and TRBJ1-5; the D is unclear. V lost 0 bases to trimming and J lost 2 bases, with 11 bases between them. CDR1 is LNHDA, CDR2 SQIVND, per germline (reference sequence). The CDR3 is made up of 16 amino acids. The CDR3 reads CASSIDSGEGNQPQHF. The CDR3 region has the DNA TGTGCCAGTAGTATAGATTCGGGTGAAGGCAATCAGCCCCAGCATTTT. Combining the CDR3 with reference TRBV19 and TRBJ1-5 gives the whole variable domain DGGITQSPKYLFRKEGQNVTLSCEQNLNHDAMYWYRQDPGQGLRLIYYSQIVNDFQKGDIAEGYSVSREKKESFPLTVTSAQKNPTAFYLCASSIDSGEGNQPQHFGDGTRLSIL.